One and the same sample provided the 28 T cell receptor beta chains below, sequenced in a study of T cell responses to AZD1222 COVID-19 vaccine. Some clones are missing from TCRdb's copy, which holds only in-frame ones; the method was immunoSEQ multiplex PCR. The sample includes some 130,000 clones, 90% to 95% seen only once; the top ten take around 7.1%. The sequencing here drew on peripheral blood, taken 28 days after the second AZD1222 dose. The receptors originated from an adult who received the AZD1222 COVID-19 vaccine.

The V gene is TRBV12-5, the J gene TRBJ1-2; the D is unclear. Germline assignment: CDR1 LGHNT and CDR2 FRNRAP. This CDR3 contains 16 residues. V was cut by 3 bases and J by 3 bases, with 17 bases left in between. CDR3 protein: CASGFSTPGGDYGYTF. CDR3 coding DNA: TGTGCTAGTGGTTTTTCTACCCCAGGTGGGGACTATGGCTACACCTTC.

This clone has only one observation. The rearrangement joins TRBV19 to TRBJ1-1, with D perhaps matching TRBD1 (6 bases). Germline CDR1 and CDR2: LNHDA and SQIVND (reference sequence). The V gene lost 3 bases and the J gene lost 0 bases, with 11 bases spanning the gap. The CDR3 is 15 amino acids. The CDR3 spells CASSIGQGLNTEAFF. For the CDR3, the DNA is TGTGCCAGTAGTATCGGGCAGGGGTTGAACACTGAAGCTTTCTTT. The full variable domain, completed using reference TRBV19 and TRBJ1-1, is DGGITQSPKYLFRKEGQNVTLSCEQNLNHDAMYWYRQDPGQGLRLIYYSQIVNDFQKGDIAEGYSVSREKKESFPLTVTSAQKNPTAFYLCASSIGQGLNTEAFFGQGTRLTVV.

The chain uses TRBV4-3 and TRBJ1-6, with D perhaps matching TRBD1 (5 bases). From germline, CDR1 is LGHNA and CDR2 YSLEER. Trimming took 1 base from V and 6 from J, leaving 16 bases between them. This CDR3 is built from 17 residues. CDR3 nucleotide sequence: TGCGCCAGCAGCCAAGGGGCGTTTAGACAGCCTAATTCACCCCTCCACTTT. It translates to CASSQGAFRQPNSPLHF.

The chain is built from TRBV27 and TRBJ2-1; 12 nucleotides align to TRBD1. The CDR3 is 18 residues long. With 5 bases clipped from V and 1 base from J, the junction kept 9 bases outside the gene matches. From germline, CDR1 is MNHEY and CDR2 SMNVEV (reference sequence). The chain's CDR3 is CASSPRDRGLGSYNEQFF. CDR3 bases: TGTGCCAGCAGTCCCCGGGACAGGGGGCTCGGGTCCTACAATGAGCAGTTCTTC.

This chain links TRBV5-4 with TRBJ2-7, with TRBD1 matching over 8 bases. CDR3 length equals 14 residues. The V and J ends lost 3 bases and 2 bases, in that order; junction bases with no gene match: 4. Germline V lookup: CDR1 SGHNT, CDR2 YYREEE (reference sequence). CDR3 in amino acids: CASSSPQGAYEQYF. The DNA of the CDR3 is TGTGCCAGCAGCTCACCACAGGGGGCCTACGAGCAGTACTTC.

This chain joins TRBV6-2 or TRBV6-3 and TRBJ2-6; TRBD1 aligns across 7 bases. Trimming took 4 bases from V and 0 from J; bases not matched to a gene: 0. Germline lookup yields CDR1 MNHEY and CDR2 SVGEGT. This CDR3 is built from 15 residues. The CDR3: CASSWDSSGANVLTF. CDR3 DNA sequence: TGTGCCAGCAGTTGGGACAGCTCTGGGGCCAACGTCCTGACTTTC.

The gene calls are TRBV7-2 and TRBJ2-2; 7 positions agree with TRBD2. The V and J ends lost 4 bases and 4 bases, in that order; junction bases with no gene match: 6. The CDR3 contains 15 residues. Looked up from germline, CDR1 is SGHTA and CDR2 is FQGNSA. The DNA for the CDR3 is TGTGCCAGCAGCTCGAGGACTAGGAGCACCGGGGAGCTGTTTTTT. Translated: CASSSRTRSTGELFF. Looking up the rest from reference TRBV7-2 and TRBJ2-2 gives the full variable domain: GAGVSQSPSNKVTEKGKDVELRCDPISGHTALYWYRQSLGQGLEFLIYFQGNSAPDKSGLPSDRFSAERTGGSVSTLTIQRTQQEDSAVYLCASSSRTRSTGELFFGEGSRLTVL.

The chain recombines TRBV7-9 with TRBJ2-7; D unclear. This CDR3 spans 12 amino acids. The V end lost 5 bases, the J end lost 3 bases, and 8 bases lay between the germline ends. CDR1 SEHNR and CDR2 FQNEAQ come from the germline V gene (reference sequence). CDR3 DNA: TGTGCCAGCAGCACTCAGATCTACGAGCAGTACTTC. Translating gives CASSTQIYEQYF.

This clone was picked up one time. The V gene is TRBV5-1, the J gene TRBJ1-1; D call uncertain. The CDR3 sequence is 13 residues long. Germline V lookup: CDR1 SGHRS, CDR2 YFSETQ. Trimming cost V 0 bases and J 6 bases, with 9 bases left between them. CDR3 region: CASSLEGRAEAFF. CDR3 DNA: TGCGCCAGCAGCTTGGAAGGGAGAGCTGAAGCTTTCTTT.

The CDR3 region has the DNA TGTGCCAGCGGAGACAGGGGTAACAATCAGCCCCAGCATTTT. Translating it yields CASGDRGNNQPQHF. The chain carries TRBV3-1 (or the pseudogene TRBV3-2) and TRBJ1-5, with 8 nucleotides matching TRBD1. The CDR3 covers 14 residues. Germline V gene data show CDR1 as LGHDT and CDR2 as YNNKEL (reference sequence). V shed 8 bases, J shed 3 bases, and the junction held 6 bases outside the gene matches.

V and J are TRBV9 and TRBJ2-1; a possible D gene is TRBD2 (6 bases). CDR1 is SGDLS and CDR2 is YYNGEE in the germline V gene. Trimming left V 0 bases short and J 13 bases short, with 11 bases between. The CDR3 totals 12 residues. The DNA of the CDR3 is TGTGCCAGCAGCGTAGCGGCTAGCGATCAGTTCTTC. As protein: CASSVAASDQFF.

The chain joins TRBV9 to TRBJ1-3; TRBD1 matches 7 bases. The CDR3 length is 19 residues. Trimming removed 4 bases from V and 7 bases from J; junction bases left unmatched: 23. Germline V lookup: CDR1 SGDLS, CDR2 YYNGEE. CDR3 loop: CASSTQQRGGQASRNTIYF. CDR3 DNA: TGTGCCAGCAGCACCCAACAGAGGGGAGGACAGGCGTCAAGGAACACCATATATTTT.

The chain couples TRBV6-2 or TRBV6-3 to TRBJ1-2; D is uncertain. Trimming pared 2 bases from V and 3 bases from J, leaving 13 bases between. The CDR3 contains 15 residues. CDR1 MNHEY and CDR2 SVGEGT come from the germline V gene. This CDR3 is CASSYAEGRDYGYTF. CDR3 sequence (DNA): TGTGCCAGCAGTTACGCGGAGGGAAGGGACTATGGCTACACCTTC.

The V call is TRBV7-9, the J call TRBJ2-5; D gene unclear. The germline V and J ends were trimmed by 4 bases and 5 bases, with 11 bases remaining between them. The CDR3 has 13 residues. CDR1 and CDR2 from the germline V gene are SEHNR and FQNEAQ (reference sequence). The CDR3 is CASSSRNLETQYF. CDR3 DNA sequence: TGTGCCAGCAGCTCTCGGAATCTGGAGACCCAGTACTTC.

This rearrangement joins TRBV27 to TRBJ2-2; TRBD1 is a possible D gene (6 bases). Germline assignment: CDR1 MNHEY and CDR2 SMNVEV (reference sequence). CDR3 length: 15 residues. V dropped 2 bases and J dropped 6 bases, with 13 bases sitting between them. The CDR3 region is CASSLRDRQAGELFF. In DNA form, the CDR3 reads TGTGCCAGCAGTTTAAGAGACAGGCAGGCCGGGGAGCTGTTTTTT.

This chain connects TRBV7-2 to TRBJ2-7; D is possibly TRBD1 or TRBD2 (6 bases each). The CDR3 contains 13 residues. Germline V CDR1 and CDR2: SGHTA, FQGNSA. V lost 5 bases and J lost 7, with 15 bases in between. Here the CDR3 reads CASSAPGAGEQYF. The CDR3 nucleotides are TGTGCCAGCAGCGCGCCGGGGGCAGGGGAGCAGTACTTC.

This clone came up a few times. The chain recombines TRBV18 with TRBJ1-1; TRBD1 aligns across 7 bases. Germline CDR1 reads KGHSH; CDR2 reads LQKENI. J gave up 2 bases and V 4 bases, and 1 base lay outside the gene matches. CDR3 length equals 13 residues. The CDR3 nucleotides read TGTGCCAGCTCACGGGACAGCAACACTGAAGCTTTCTTT. This encodes CASSRDSNTEAFF. The full variable domain, rest sourced from reference TRBV18 and TRBJ1-1, is NAGVMQNPRHLVRRRGQEARLRCSPMKGHSHVYWYRQLPEEGLKFMVYLQKENIIDESGMPKERFSAEFPKEGPSILRIQQVVRGDSAAYFCASSRDSNTEAFFGQGTRLTVV.

The chain is built from TRBV2 and TRBJ2-3; the match to TRBD2 covers 7 bases. V lost 2 bases, J lost 1 base, and 6 bases stayed unmatched. Germline CDR1 reads SNHLY; CDR2 reads FYNNEI. This CDR3 comprises 16 residues. CDR3: CASSEFGGGRTDTQYF. CDR3 DNA sequence: TGTGCCAGCAGTGAATTCGGCGGGGGTCGCACAGATACGCAGTATTTT.

The genes are TRBV29-1 and TRBJ1-2; 10 positions agree with TRBD1. V was pared by 6 bases and J by 4 bases, with 2 bases of the junction left unmatched. The V gene's germline CDR1 is SQVTM and CDR2 ANQGSEA. This CDR3 is 12 amino acids long. Here the CDR3 reads CSVGDRGYGYTF. The CDR3 DNA sequence: TGCAGCGTGGGGGACAGGGGCTATGGCTACACCTTC.

The chain has TRBV10-3 and TRBJ1-5, with TRBD1 matching 8 bases. From germline, CDR1 is ENHRY and CDR2 SYGVKD. The CDR3 consists of 14 residues. After removal of 6 bases from V and 4 bases from J, the junction contained 5 bases not matched to a gene. The chain's CDR3 is CAIRGQGLNQPQHF. In DNA, the CDR3 is TGTGCCATCAGAGGACAGGGACTAAATCAGCCCCAGCATTTT.

The chain recombines TRBV10-3 with TRBJ1-5; D is ambiguous. In germline, CDR1 is ENHRY, CDR2 SYGVKD. CDR3 length equals 15 residues. Trimming pared 0 bases from V and 3 bases from J, leaving 9 bases between. The CDR3, as DNA: TGTGCCATCAGTGAGTCGCAGTCAGCCAATCAGCCCCAGCATTTT. Amino acid sequence: CAISESQSANQPQHF.

V and J are TRBV4-3 and TRBJ1-1; no reliable D call. The V end lost 4 bases, the J end lost 2 bases, and 14 bases lay between the germline ends. The germline CDR1 and CDR2 sequences are LGHNA and YSLEER. The CDR3 extends over 15 amino acids. In DNA, the CDR3 is TGCGCCAGCAGCCCCACGACCAAGGCCAACACTGAAGCTTTCTTT. This sequence encodes CASSPTTKANTEAFF.

This clone appeared a single time. The rearrangement joins TRBV4-3 to TRBJ2-5, with 9 bases identical to TRBD1. The germline gives CDR1 LGHNA, CDR2 YSLEER. The CDR3 is 15 residues long. V shed 0 bases and J 5 bases; nucleotides not matched to a gene: 4. CDR3 sequence: CASSQDGDRGETQYF. The CDR3 nucleotides read TGCGCCAGCAGCCAAGACGGAGACAGGGGGGAGACCCAGTACTTC.

This chain connects TRBV10-3 to TRBJ2-2; D perhaps matches TRBD2 (6 bases). The germline gives CDR1 ENHRY, CDR2 SYGVKD. The CDR3 has 14 residues. V was clipped by 8 bases and J by 5 bases, with 15 bases between them. The CDR3 DNA reads TGTGCCATCGGGAGGCCAGGAGGAACCGGGGAGCTGTTTTTT. Protein sequence: CAIGRPGGTGELFF.

The chain carries TRBV18 and TRBJ1-1; D is unclear. The germline V gene encodes CDR1 KGHSH and CDR2 LQKENI. V lost 6 bases, J lost 0 bases, and 5 bases lay in between. The CDR3 is 12 residues long. The CDR3 protein is CASSAMNTEAFF. The CDR3 nucleotides read TGTGCCAGCTCGGCTATGAACACTGAAGCTTTCTTT.

The chain links TRBV2 to TRBJ2-5, with 7 bases matching TRBD1. This CDR3 comprises 13 residues. Per germline, CDR1 SNHLY and CDR2 FYNNEI. The V and J ends lost 7 bases and 5 bases, in that order; junction bases with no gene match: 7. CDR3 sequence reads: CASTRQGAETQYF. CDR3 coding DNA: TGTGCCAGCACTCGACAGGGCGCGGAGACCCAGTACTTC.

This chain links TRBV11-2 with TRBJ2-7, with D perhaps matching TRBD1 (6 bases). V lost 2 bases, J lost 2 bases, and 13 bases lay in between. Germline CDR1 and CDR2: SGHAT and FQNNGV. The length of the CDR3 is 15 residues. The CDR3 region is CASSLTRDIPYEQYF. The CDR3 coding sequence is TGTGCCAGCAGCTTAACCCGGGACATACCCTACGAGCAGTACTTC.

The chain combines TRBV9 with TRBJ1-3; D is perhaps TRBD1 (5 bases). Trimming removed 4 bases from V and 0 bases from J, with 14 bases in between. The CDR3 length is 16 residues. CDR1 SGDLS and CDR2 YYNGEE come from the germline V gene. Written as DNA, the CDR3 is TGTGCCAGCAGCCTCGACGGACACCACTCTGGAAACACCATATATTTT. This gives the protein CASSLDGHHSGNTIYF. The full variable domain, in which reference TRBV9 and TRBJ1-3 provide the parts outside the CDR3, is DSGVTQTPKHLITATGQRVTLRCSPRSGDLSVYWYQQSLDQGLQFLIQYYNGEERAKGNILERFSAQQFPDLHSELNLSSLELGDSALYFCASSLDGHHSGNTIYFGEGSWLTVV.